Sequencing of this T cell receptor (beta chain) was carried out in a study of T cells in Graves' hyperthyroidism and ophthalmopathy. Worth noting for this clonotype: The antigen is not known.

V lost 10 bases and J lost 1; bases outside the gene matches: 7. The CDR3 totals 15 residues. Germline V gives CDR1 ENHRY, CDR2 SYGVKD. Study conclusions and caveats: Most thyroid clonotypes that were expanded above 0.001 also turned up in blood.

Amplification of TCR beta CDR3 regions used RNA as the template. The TCR CDR3 first-round RT-PCR relied on the HTBI primer set. TCRdb reprocessed the multiplex PCR reads via MiXCR and lists one record per CDR3 protein. The profile covers hundreds of thousands of distinct CDR3 sequences, with 38% appearing a single time and approximately 8.7% taken by the ten largest. The TCR sequence derives from a man between 18 and 29 years old with Graves' hyperthyroidism. The gene calls are TRBV10-3 and TRBJ1-5; 10 bases match TRBD1. Sequenced input: blood. CDR3 sequence: CATGTGATSNQPQHF. DNA of the CDR3: TGTGCCACCGGGACAGGGGCGACGAGCAATCAGCCCCAGCATTTT.